Below are 18 T cell receptor beta chains sequenced from a single sample in a study of T cells after yellow fever vaccination. MiXCR, run by TCRdb on the 5' RACE reads, gives a single entry per CDR3 protein. The top ten hold roughly a third of the sample, which has approximately 160,000 distinct CDR3 sequences, 9.3% seen once. This specimen consisted of CD8+ T cells sorted from PBMCs, obtained 45 days after the yellow fever booster vaccination. Receptors were obtained from a man aged 18 to 35 who received the YFV17D yellow fever vaccine.

This clonotype was counted a few times. The V call is TRBV9, the J call TRBJ1-1, with 7 bases lining up with TRBD1. The CDR3 consists of 14 residues. Germline CDR1 reads SGDLS; CDR2 reads YYNGEE. Trimming at V came to 2 bases and at J to 7 bases, leaving 8 bases not matched to a gene. The CDR3 bases are TGTGCCAGCAGCGTTGAGGGGGCGCCGAGTGAAGCTTTCTTT. Amino acids: CASSVEGAPSEAFF.

This clonotype turned up a few times. The V gene is TRBV6-1, the J gene TRBJ2-1; TRBD2 is a possible D gene (6 bases). Trimming took off 6 bases at V and 2 bases at J, with 20 bases between the two ends. Germline CDR1 MNHNS, CDR2 SASEGT. This CDR3 contains 17 residues. CDR3 sequence (DNA): TGTGCCAGCAGGGGGGGTTGGGCGCGCAACACCTACAATGAGCAGTTCTTC. It encodes CASRGGWARNTYNEQFF.

Only a few counts were recorded for this clonotype. This chain connects TRBV27 to TRBJ2-7; 8 bases fit TRBD1. V lost 0 bases and J lost 5; bases outside the gene matches: 6. The V gene's germline CDR1 is MNHEY and CDR2 SMNVEV (reference sequence). The CDR3 has 15 residues. The CDR3 nucleotides read TGTGCCAGCAGTTTATCGGGCAGGGGGCATAACGAGCAGTACTTC. Its translation: CASSLSGRGHNEQYF.

In its sample, this clonotype was seen many times. The chain carries TRBV6-1 and TRBJ2-3; TRBD2 matches 9 bases. The trim removed 4 bases at V and 1 base at J, leaving 3 bases unmatched. CDR1 is MNHNS and CDR2 is SASEGT in the germline V gene. The CDR3 consists of 15 residues. CDR3 in amino acids: CASSGIAGGTDTQYF. The CDR3 DNA reads as TGTGCCAGCAGTGGGATAGCGGGGGGCACAGATACGCAGTATTTT.

This clonotype was detected a few times. The J gene is TRBJ2-5, the V gene TRBV7-9; TRBD1 might be the D (6 bases). Between the trimmed V and J ends, which lost 3 bases and 4 bases, there was a span of 12 bases. CDR1 and CDR2 from the germline V gene are SEHNR and FQNEAQ (reference sequence). The CDR3 is 14 amino acids. The CDR3 DNA follows: TGTGCCAGCAGCTTCAGGGGAGAGAGAGAGACCCAGTACTTC. This codes for CASSFRGERETQYF.

This clonotype was found many times. The J gene is TRBJ1-5, the V gene TRBV7-9; 7 bases map to TRBD1. CDR1 and CDR2 (germline): SEHNR, FQNEAQ (reference sequence). The CDR3 sequence is 13 residues long. V dropped 11 bases and J dropped 7; count of bases not matched to a gene: 11. CDR3 nucleotides: TGTGCCGGCTCGACAGGGTCATCGCAGCCCCAGCATTTT. As protein: CAGSTGSSQPQHF.

The chain carries TRBV6-6 and TRBJ1-5; D is undetermined. The CDR3 runs 16 residues. With 1 base removed from V and 3 bases from J, the gap between germline ends came to 13 bases. Per germline, CDR1 MNHNY and CDR2 SVGAGI (reference sequence). CDR3 region: CASSYFSTGSNQPQHF. Here the CDR3 DNA reads TGTGCCAGCAGTTACTTCTCGACCGGATCCAATCAGCCCCAGCATTTT.

There are many counts of this clonotype. This rearrangement joins TRBV9 to TRBJ2-2, with D possibly TRBD2 on 5 matching bases. V was shortened by 0 bases and J by 0 bases, with 18 bases between the two germline ends. There are 19 residues in the CDR3. Per germline, CDR1 SGDLS and CDR2 YYNGEE. Written as DNA, the CDR3 is TGTGCCAGCAGCGTAGTAGGAGCCGCTGCGGGTGCGAACACCGGGGAGCTGTTTTTT. It is translated as CASSVVGAAAGANTGELFF.

The V gene is TRBV7-3, the J gene TRBJ1-1; D not resolved. The CDR3 runs 13 residues. V gave up 2 bases and J gave up 1 base, with 5 bases separating them. Germline V gives CDR1 SGHTA, CDR2 FQGTGA. This chain's CDR3 is CASSLVENTEAFF. The CDR3 DNA follows: TGTGCCAGCAGCTTAGTAGAGAACACTGAAGCTTTCTTT. Full variable domain (outside the CDR3, taken from reference TRBV7-3 and TRBJ1-1): GAGVSQTPSNKVTEKGKYVELRCDPISGHTALYWYRQSLGQGPEFLIYFQGTGAADDSGLPNDRFFAVRPEGSVSTLKIQRTERGDSAVYLCASSLVENTEAFFGQGTRLTVV.

The chain recombines TRBV6-6 with TRBJ1-2; maybe TRBD1 (5 bases). The CDR3 length is 18 residues. CDR1 is MNHNY, CDR2 SVGAGI, per germline (reference sequence). Between the trimmed V and J ends, which lost 2 bases and 3 bases, there was a span of 22 bases. The CDR3 protein is CASSYLQVGGQEDYGYTF. CDR3 bases: TGTGCCAGCAGTTACCTTCAGGTCGGGGGTCAAGAGGACTATGGCTACACCTTC.

This clonotype was recorded many times. This rearrangement joins TRBV15 to TRBJ2-2; 11 bases align to TRBD2. The CDR3 has 14 residues. CDR1 is LNHNV and CDR2 is YYDKDF in the germline V gene (reference sequence). The ends lost 5 bases at V and 5 bases at J; junction bases unmatched: 1. The DNA for the CDR3 is TGTGCCACCAGCTTAGCGGGAGGGACCGGGGAGCTGTTTTTT. Encoded protein: CATSLAGGTGELFF. Full variable domain (outside the CDR3, taken from reference TRBV15 and TRBJ2-2): DAMVIQNPRYQVTQFGKPVTLSCSQTLNHNVMYWYQQKSSQAPKLLFHYYDKDFNNEADTPDNFQSRRPNTSFCFLDIRSPGLGDTAMYLCATSLAGGTGELFFGEGSRLTVL.

Only a few counts were recorded for this clonotype. The rearrangement joins TRBV6-1 to TRBJ1-6; 8 bases match TRBD1. The CDR3 contains 11 residues. Germline assignment: CDR1 MNHNS and CDR2 SASEGT. V trimming: 8 bases; J trimming: 12 bases; junction bases outside the gene matches: 3. CDR3 bases: TGTGCCAGCCTACAGGGGGGACCCCTCCACTTT. This sequence encodes CASLQGGPLHF.

This clonotype came up a few times. The rearrangement links TRBV12-3 or TRBV12-4 to TRBJ1-2, with 7 bases identical to TRBD1. This CDR3 comprises 14 residues. After removal of 6 bases from V and 0 bases from J, the junction contained 4 bases not matched to a gene. CDR3 in DNA: TGTGCCAGCAGGGGGACAGCTGCTAACTATGGCTACACCTTC. Its protein is CASRGTAANYGYTF.

The chain uses TRBV30 and TRBJ1-1; TRBD1 aligns across 7 bases. The CDR3 spans 11 residues. J gave up 6 bases and V 2 bases, and 0 bases lay outside the gene matches. Germline V gene lookup returns CDR1 GTSNPN and CDR2 SVGIG (reference sequence). The CDR3 spells CAWSTGAEAFF. In nucleotides, the CDR3 is TGTGCCTGGAGTACAGGGGCTGAAGCTTTCTTT.

This clonotype was seen more than once but under ten times. V is TRBV4-1 and J is TRBJ2-3; no clear D gene. The CDR3 consists of 17 residues. Germline V gives CDR1 MGHRA, CDR2 YSYEKL. V was pared by 3 bases and J by 2 bases, with 18 bases between. The CDR3, as DNA: TGCGCCAGCAGCCACCAAGGAAGGCAGGAACCCACAGATACGCAGTATTTT. As protein: CASSHQGRQEPTDTQYF.

In its sample, this clonotype was seen many times. The chain combines TRBV6-4 with TRBJ2-1; D is perhaps TRBD1 or TRBD2 (6 bases each). The CDR3 covers 15 residues. Germline V gives CDR1 MRHNA, CDR2 SNTAGT. V lost 6 bases and J 5 bases, leaving 17 bases between the germline ends. As DNA, the CDR3 is TGTGCCAGCAGCGAATCGGAGGGGGGCAACAATGAGCAGTTCTTC. Translated, it gives CASSESEGGNNEQFF.

This chain joins TRBV12-3 or TRBV12-4 and TRBJ1-1; maybe TRBD1 (6 bases). This CDR3 comprises 15 residues. V shed 3 bases and J shed 4 bases, with 15 bases lying between them. CDR3 amino acids: CASSFTGGLGTEAFF. The CDR3 region has the DNA TGTGCCAGCAGTTTTACCGGGGGCTTGGGCACTGAAGCTTTCTTT.

This clonotype showed up just a few times. V is TRBV28 and J is TRBJ1-1; D is uncertain. The length of the CDR3 is 14 residues. Germline-derived CDR1 and CDR2 are MDHEN and SYDVKM. V was trimmed by 3 bases and J by 0 bases, leaving 8 bases between them. The CDR3, as DNA: TGTGCCAGCAGTTTCTTTCAGTTGAACACTGAAGCTTTCTTT. It translates to CASSFFQLNTEAFF.